A selection of T cell receptor beta chains follows, all from one sample in a study of cytomegalovirus exposure and HLA in healthy donors. Measured with immunoSEQ multiplex PCR; TCRdb has only the in-frame clones, and not every one. The sample lists under 200,000 clones; roughly 87% were seen once. Source material: PBMCs. Receptors were obtained from a boy between 2 and 10 years old in good health and CMV-seronegative. Both conserved end residues are part of each CDR3. Each record gives: V gene, D gene, clone size, CDR3 length, J gene, CDR3 DNA, CDR3 protein. D genes are given only for firm matches. Rows give clone size only sometimes, using once, few, many, or a class for an expanded clone.

TRBV2	TRBD1	-	16	TRBJ1-5	TGTGCCAGCAGCACTCCGGGAGACAGGGTCGCTCAGCCCCAGCATTTT	CASSTPGDRVAQPQHF
TRBV6-5	TRBD2	-	15	TRBJ2-3	TGTGCCAGCAGCCGACTAGCGGGGGACACAGATACGCAGTATTTT	CASSRLAGDTDTQYF
TRBV14	-	-	15	TRBJ2-3	TGTGCCAGCAGCCAAGTTTTCACAGCTCCAGATACGCAGTATTTT	CASSQVFTAPDTQYF
TRBV5-6	TRBD1	-	15	TRBJ2-7	TGTGCCAGCAGCTTTGACCCCCAGGGGGCCTACGAGCAGTACTTC	CASSFDPQGAYEQYF
TRBV7-9	-	-	15	TRBJ2-1	TGTGCCAGCAGCCCCCGTCGGAGCTCCTACAATGAGCAGTTCTTC	CASSPRRSSYNEQFF
TRBV27	TRBD2	-	17	TRBJ2-7	TGTGCCAGCAGTTTACGCGATAACTGGCTAGCGGGAGACGAGCAGTACTTC	CASSLRDNWLAGDEQYF
TRBV29-1	-	-	12	TRBJ2-5	TGCAGCGTTAGCGGGTTCCAAGAGACCCAGTACTTC	CSVSGFQETQYF
TRBV28	-	-	17	TRBJ2-6	TGTGCCAGCAGTTTCTGGGCAGCCCGCTCTGGGGCCAACGTCCTGACTTTC	CASSFWAARSGANVLTF
TRBV14	-	-	18	TRBJ1-5	TGTGCCAGCAGCCATGAGGGAGAGGGTCGGAGTAGCAATCAGCCCCAGCATTTT	CASSHEGEGRSSNQPQHF
TRBV5-8	-	-	15	TRBJ1-5	TGTGCCAGCAGCCAAGGACTCCCTTGGGGACAGCCCCAGCATTTT	CASSQGLPWGQPQHF
TRBV5-6	TRBD1	-	14	TRBJ1-1	TGTGCCAGCAGACCCGGGACAGCGAACACTGAAGCTTTCTTT	CASRPGTANTEAFF
TRBV2	TRBD2	-	15	TRBJ2-1	TGTGCCAGCAGCGGCGGGGGGGCCATCTACAATGAGCAGTTCTTC	CASSGGGAIYNEQFF
TRBV5-6	-	-	15	TRBJ2-3	TGTGCCAGCAGAAAGGTTCTGACTGGCACAGATACGCAGTATTTT	CASRKVLTGTDTQYF
TRBV6-1	-	-	15	TRBJ2-7	TGTGCCAGCAGTGATGGTAGACCGACTACCTACGAGCAGTACTTC	CASSDGRPTTYEQYF
TRBV6-1	-	-	12	TRBJ2-7	TGTGCCAGCAGTGAACTCCCACTCGAGCAGTACTTC	CASSELPLEQYF
TRBV6-1	TRBD1	-	16	TRBJ1-1	TGTGCCAGCAGTGCGCTCGCGGGACAGCAGAACACTGAAGCTTTCTTT	CASSALAGQQNTEAFF
TRBV4-1	TRBD2	once	18	TRBJ2-7	TGCGCCAGCAGCCAAGAGTGGGTAGCGGGAGGCCTTACCTACGAGCAGTACTTC	CASSQEWVAGGLTYEQYF
TRBV6-4	TRBD2	few	14	TRBJ2-2	TGTGCCAGCAGCGCCGGGACTAGTTCCGGGGAGCTGTTTTTT	CASSAGTSSGELFF
TRBV7-2	TRBD2	-	15	TRBJ2-5	TGTGCCAGCAGCCCAGGTACTAGCGCCGCAGAGACCCAGTACTTC	CASSPGTSAAETQYF
TRBV5-1	TRBD2	-	19	TRBJ2-4	TGCGCCAGCAGCTTGGGAAGGACTAGCGGGAATTTAGCCAAAAACATTCAGTACTTC	CASSLGRTSGNLAKNIQYF
TRBV5-1	-	-	14	TRBJ1-2	TGCGCCAGCAGCTCGGACAAAGCTAACTATGGCTACACCTTC	CASSSDKANYGYTF
TRBV5-4	TRBD1	once	13	TRBJ2-7	TGTGCCAGCAGCTCCCGGGACAGCTACGAGCAGTACTTC	CASSSRDSYEQYF
TRBV5-1	TRBD1	-	14	TRBJ1-1	TGCGCCAGCAGCACGGCGGGACAGGACACTGAAGCTTTCTTT	CASSTAGQDTEAFF
TRBV6-5	-	-	15	TRBJ1-1	TGTGCCAGCAGTTACTCGGAAATTGGAGGCACTGAAGCTTTCTTT	CASSYSEIGGTEAFF
TRBV5-1	TRBD2	-	14	TRBJ2-7	TGCGCCAGCAGCTCGGGCCTAGCGGTCGACGAGCAGTACTTC	CASSSGLAVDEQYF
TRBV6-5	-	-	15	TRBJ1-5	TGTGCCAGCTTACAGGGTTCGGGGAGCAATCAGCCCCAGCATTTT	CASLQGSGSNQPQHF
TRBV27	-	-	16	TRBJ1-5	TGTGCCAGCGGCTCGATGGGAGGTCTTCGCAATCAGCCCCAGCATTTT	CASGSMGGLRNQPQHF
TRBV11-2	TRBD1	-	14	TRBJ2-7	TGTGCCAGCAGCACGGGGACAGGAGCCTACGAGCAGTACTTC	CASSTGTGAYEQYF
TRBV19	-	-	15	TRBJ2-2	TGTGCCAGTAGTGCCCGGCGGCAGATGACCGGGGAGCTGTTTTTT	CASSARRQMTGELFF
TRBV19	TRBD1	few	15	TRBJ2-7	TGTGCCAGTCGAGACGCGGGACAGGCAACCTACGAGCAGTACTTC	CASRDAGQATYEQYF
TRBV9	TRBD2	once	17	TRBJ2-1	TGTGCCAGCAGCCCACCAGCGGGAGGGCCGCTTACAAATGAGCAGTTCTTC	CASSPPAGGPLTNEQFF
TRBV2	TRBD1	-	13	TRBJ1-1	TGTGCCAGCAGCAGGGGGCCGGCCACTGAAGCTTTCTTT	CASSRGPATEAFF
TRBV7-9	TRBD2	-	14	TRBJ2-3	TGTGCCAGCAACCTAGCGGGAGGGGCAGATACGCAGTATTTT	CASNLAGGADTQYF
TRBV9	-	-	13	TRBJ2-1	TGTGCCAGCAGCGGTAAAAATGTCGGTGAGCAGTTCTTC	CASSGKNVGEQFF
TRBV4-1	TRBD2	-	14	TRBJ2-5	TGCGCCAGCAGCCCGGCAGCGGGGGGCGAGACCCAGTACTTC	CASSPAAGGETQYF
TRBV27	TRBD1	-	14	TRBJ1-1	TGTGCCAGCAGAGAGGACAGGGGGAACACTGAAGCTTTCTTT	CASREDRGNTEAFF
TRBV6-6	TRBD1	-	15	TRBJ1-2	TGTGCCAGCAGTTACCCGGGACAGGGTTCGGGTGGCTACACCTTC	CASSYPGQGSGGYTF
TRBV28	TRBD2	-	15	TRBJ2-2	TGTGCCAGCACTTCTCTAGCGGGAGTAGGTGGGGAGCTGTTTTTT	CASTSLAGVGGELFF
TRBV20-1	-	-	10	TRBJ2-3	TGCAGTGCCCGAGAGGGTACGCAGTATTTT	CSAREGTQYF
TRBV28	-	-	13	TRBJ2-1	TGTGCCAGCAGTGCCTCTTCTAGGGGTGAGCAGTTCTTC	CASSASSRGEQFF
TRBV21-1	-	once	20	TRBJ1-5	TGTGCCAGCAGCAAGAGGTTGGGGGCCTACAATTTATATAGCAATCAGCCCCAGCATTTT	CASSKRLGAYNLYSNQPQHF
TRBV28	-	-	14	TRBJ1-2	TGTGCCAGCAGTTTATATCGGGGGGTGGAAGGCTACACCTTC	CASSLYRGVEGYTF
TRBV28	TRBD2	once	16	TRBJ2-1	TGTGCCAGCAGCCCTCCCCTAGCGGGGGGGCGAAATGAGCAGTTCTTC	CASSPPLAGGRNEQFF
TRBV27	-	few	17	TRBJ2-1	TGTGCCAGCAGTTTAAGAGGGAGGTCTACCTTCGGGGATGAGCAGTTCTTC	CASSLRGRSTFGDEQFF
TRBV28	TRBD1	once	14	TRBJ2-2	TGTGCCAGCCGCGCACAGGGGGATACCGGGGAGCTGTTTTTT	CASRAQGDTGELFF
TRBV5-4	-	-	12	TRBJ2-2	TGTGCCAGCAGCTTGGCAACCGGGGAGCTGTTTTTT	CASSLATGELFF
TRBV7-3	TRBD1	once	13	TRBJ1-3	TGTGCCAGCCAAGACAGGGCTGGAAACACCATATATTTT	CASQDRAGNTIYF
TRBV9	-	-	13	TRBJ1-5	TGTGCCAGCAGCGTAGAATTGGCTCTGCCCCAGCATTTT	CASSVELALPQHF
TRBV7-9	TRBD2	-	16	TRBJ2-1	TGTGCCAGCAGCCTGCGGACTAGCGGGACCTACAATGAGCAGTTCTTC	CASSLRTSGTYNEQFF
TRBV5-4	-	-	18	TRBJ2-2	TGTGCCAGCAGCTTGGGCCCAGTGGTCTTATCGAACACCGGGGAGCTGTTTTTT	CASSLGPVVLSNTGELFF
TRBV11-1	-	-	16	TRBJ1-6	TGTGCCAGCAGCGATCGGTTTACAGGCCTTAATTCACCCCTCCACTTT	CASSDRFTGLNSPLHF
TRBV19	-	-	14	TRBJ2-6	TGTGCCAGCTCCACGGGGTCTGGGGCCAACGTCCTGACTTTC	CASSTGSGANVLTF
TRBV7-9	-	-	12	TRBJ2-7	TGTGCCAGTGAAGGGGGAAGCTACGAGCAGTACTTC	CASEGGSYEQYF
TRBV6-1	TRBD2	-	15	TRBJ2-7	TGTGCCAGCAGTGATTTCCTAGCGGGGAGCTACGAGCAGTACTTC	CASSDFLAGSYEQYF